This T cell receptor (beta chain) was retrieved from a study of T cells in Graves' hyperthyroidism and ophthalmopathy (dated by TCRdb to 2018 to 2020). About the study as a whole: Peripheral blood samples were taken at initial diagnosis, before any treatment was given. A discovery cohort of about a hundred patients, fewer than 50 with Graves' ophthalmopathy and 55 to 65 with stable Graves' hyperthyroidism, was used to find distinguishing TCR V-J signatures. Whether ophthalmopathy could be predicted prospectively was tested in an independent validation cohort made up of roughly 20 hyperthyroidism patients plus 17 patients who later progressed to ophthalmopathy. The approximately 100 discovery patients were divided at random into training and test sets in a 7:3 ratio. In addition, the study compared T-cell repertoires in thyroid tissue and in blood from roughly 6 Graves' hyperthyroidism patients. Once sampling was done, hyperthyroidism patients were given methimazole at a starting dose of 30 mg daily, whereas ophthalmopathy patients were given high-dose intravenous methylprednisolone. TCR Vbeta CDR3 sequencing of 135 peripheral blood samples (more than 40 ophthalmopathy, approximately 80 hyperthyroidism and approximately 17 progressor patients) is reported in the paper. Study-level results and caveats: No statistical method was used to fix the sample size in advance, and group allocation was not hidden from the investigators. During validation, the model predicted progression to ophthalmopathy a median of about 6.3 months ahead of onset, with almost 71% sensitivity and 72.22% specificity. A model built on a 13 V-J signature distinguished ophthalmopathy from stable hyperthyroidism, reaching around 88% sensitivity and around 81% specificity in cross-validation and 80%/75% in testing. Most expanded thyroid clonotypes (frequency above 0.001) were also found in blood, which suggests that blood repertoires may mirror thyroid immune responses.

For this chain, trimming is 4 bases at the V end and 7 bases at the J end, and the number of junction bases without a gene match is 12. From the cysteine through the phenylalanine, the CDR3 covers 17 amino acids. Kept here is only the CDR3 DNA, which spans 51 bases and is read in frame from base 1. The germline V gene (reference sequence) specifies WNHNN as CDR1 and SYGVQD as CDR2. Amplification of TCR beta CDR3 regions was carried out from RNA transcripts. A first-round RT-PCR of the TCR CDR3 used the HTBI primer set with the Qiagen OneStep RT-PCR kit. A second multiplex PCR round built the libraries, followed by size selection and purification. Sequencing of the libraries was done on an Illumina HiSeq2000 using paired-end 100 bp reads. The authors' pipeline ran thus. SOAPnuke was used to process the raw data, throwing out any read that contained adapters or uncalled bases, had a mean Phred below 15, or lacked an exact constant-primer or identifier match. COPE v1.2.5 was used to merge the high-quality paired reads, and each unique nucleotide sequence was defined as a clonotype. MiTCR v1.1 was used to align clonotypes to the IMGT TRBV, TRBD and TRBJ reference segments. Only V-J combinations with frequency above 0.0001, covering about 99% of repertoires, were analysed. A TCS score was defined as the ratio of F50 (clonal expansion) to E x V (chaos), with BLOSUM62-based TCRdist applied between CDR3 peptides within each V-J. Welch's t-statistics and random forest reduced around 550 V-J features to 13, which were used in a naive Bayes classifier (R e1071). TCRdb reprocessing: public reads trimmed at Q25 with fastp, clones called with MiXCR, in-frame beta chains kept. Rows with a matching CDR3 protein are joined into one entry that keeps the most common DNA and genes. It is TCRdb's table, rather than the study itself, that gives the V and J calls and clone size. This sample is represented by over 350,000 distinct CDR3 sequences; roughly 14% of them were singletons. About 13% of the sample belongs to the ten largest clones.

In the case of this clonotype: Its antigen target is currently unknown. There are no base qualities to consult, and no much larger clone falls within one base.

In the ophthalmopathy patients, disease was moderately to severely active, with a Clinical Activity Score of 3 or more, a NOSPECS grade of 4 or more, and a duration of less than 3 months. Patients with uncontrolled infections, other autoimmune diseases, pregnancy or lactation were excluded. Diagnoses were based on clinical symptoms, serum thyroxine and TRAb, thyroid ultrasound and orbital computed tomography. PBMCs were isolated from about 9.2 ml of fresh peripheral blood by Ficoll-Paque density gradient centrifugation. Total RNA was extracted using Trizol reagent, and RNA quality was assessed on an Agilent 2100 Bioanalyzer.

Sequenced input: blood. This clonotype originated in a man younger than 35 with Graves' ophthalmopathy. Here the chain combines TRBV10-1 and TRBJ2-7, with TRBD2 identical over 14 junction bases. Here is the DNA: TGCGCCAGCAGTGGTGGAGGGGGACTAGCGGGAGTGGGAGAGCAGTACTTC. Translation gives CASSGGGGLAGVGEQYF.